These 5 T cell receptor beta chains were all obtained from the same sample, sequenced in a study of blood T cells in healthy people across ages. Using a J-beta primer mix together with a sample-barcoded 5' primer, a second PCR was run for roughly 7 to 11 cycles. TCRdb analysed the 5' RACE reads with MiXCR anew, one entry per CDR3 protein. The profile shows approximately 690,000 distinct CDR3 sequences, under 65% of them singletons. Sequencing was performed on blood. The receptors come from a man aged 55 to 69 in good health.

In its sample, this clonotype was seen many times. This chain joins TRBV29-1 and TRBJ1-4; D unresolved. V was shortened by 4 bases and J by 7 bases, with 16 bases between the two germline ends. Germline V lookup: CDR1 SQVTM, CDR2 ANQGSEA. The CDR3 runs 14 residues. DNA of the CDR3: TGCAGCGTTGTGGAGGCACTTTACGGTGAAAAACTGTTTTTT. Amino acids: CSVVEALYGEKLFF.

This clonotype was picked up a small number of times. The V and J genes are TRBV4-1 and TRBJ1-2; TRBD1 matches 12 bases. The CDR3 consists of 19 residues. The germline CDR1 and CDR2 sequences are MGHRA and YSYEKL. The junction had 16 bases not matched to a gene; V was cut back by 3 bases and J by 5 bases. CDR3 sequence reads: CASSHPGDRGRGTVYGYTF. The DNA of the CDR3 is TGCGCCAGCAGCCATCCCGGGGACAGGGGGCGAGGGACCGTATATGGCTACACCTTC.

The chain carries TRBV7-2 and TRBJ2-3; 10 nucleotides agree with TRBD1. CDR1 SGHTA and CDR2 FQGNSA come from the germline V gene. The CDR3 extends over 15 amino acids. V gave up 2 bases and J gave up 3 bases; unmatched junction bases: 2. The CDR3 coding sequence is TGTGCCAGCAGCTTAAGGGGACAGGGGACAGATACGCAGTATTTT. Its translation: CASSLRGQGTDTQYF.

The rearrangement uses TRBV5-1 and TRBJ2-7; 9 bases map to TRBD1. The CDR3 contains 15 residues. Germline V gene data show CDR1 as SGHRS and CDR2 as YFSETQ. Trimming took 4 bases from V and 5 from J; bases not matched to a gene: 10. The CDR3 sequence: CASSPTGTGFNEQYF. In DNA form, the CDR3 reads TGCGCCAGCAGCCCGACCGGGACAGGGTTCAACGAGCAGTACTTC.

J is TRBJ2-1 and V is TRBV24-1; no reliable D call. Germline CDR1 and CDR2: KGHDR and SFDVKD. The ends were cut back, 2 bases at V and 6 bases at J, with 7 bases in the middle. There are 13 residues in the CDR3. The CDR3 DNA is TGTGCCACCAGTGATTCCTCCCTCAATGAGCAGTTCTTC. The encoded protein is CATSDSSLNEQFF.